The 17 T cell receptor beta chains given below trace back to one sample, sequenced in a study of control samples from healthy donors and cancer patients. Assay used: immunoSEQ multiplex PCR; TCRdb lists only in-frame clones, some missing. The sample consists of about 190,000 clones, about 89% of them appearing once. Sequencing was performed on blood. Receptors originate from a man aged 30 to 39 in good health.

This clone has just one count. The rearrangement joins TRBV7-8 to TRBJ2-3, with a tentative D call TRBD1 (5 bases). In germline, CDR1 is SGHVS, CDR2 FQNEAQ. V was pared by 3 bases and J by 1 base, with 8 bases between. The CDR3 length is 14 residues. As DNA, the CDR3 is TGTGCCAGCAGCTTGGACACCGGCACAGATACGCAGTATTTT. It encodes CASSLDTGTDTQYF.

This chain joins TRBV6-2 or TRBV6-3 and TRBJ2-3; D is perhaps TRBD1 or TRBD2 (5 bases each). Trimming took off 2 bases at V and 2 bases at J, with 14 bases between the two ends. The CDR3 loop spans 16 amino acids. Germline CDR1 reads MNHEY; CDR2 reads SVGEGT. The CDR3 region is CASSYRDLGDTDTQYF. The DNA of the CDR3 is TGTGCCAGCAGTTACCGGGATCTAGGGGACACAGATACGCAGTATTTT.

The chain carries TRBV7-9 and TRBJ1-1; no firm D call. The CDR3 totals 13 residues. Germline assignment: CDR1 SEHNR and CDR2 FQNEAQ (reference sequence). V was clipped by 1 base and J by 0 bases, with 3 bases between them. This CDR3 reads CASSLGMNTEAFF. In nucleotides, the CDR3 is TGTGCCAGCAGCTTAGGCATGAACACTGAAGCTTTCTTT.

The genes are TRBV11-3 and TRBJ2-3, with 12 bases identical to TRBD2. This CDR3 spans 16 amino acids. V lost 4 bases to trimming and J lost 2 bases; unmatched junction nucleotides: 4. CDR1 is SGHNT, CDR2 YENEEA, per germline. Here the CDR3 reads CASSSSGGAATDTQYF. CDR3 nucleotide sequence: TGTGCCAGCAGCTCTAGCGGGGGGGCCGCCACAGATACGCAGTATTTT.

In this sample, this clone turned up once. The chain combines TRBV27 with TRBJ2-4; 10 bases fit TRBD2. Looked up from germline, CDR1 is MNHEY and CDR2 is SMNVEV (reference sequence). Trimming took 3 bases from V and 1 from J; bases not matched to a gene: 6. There are 17 residues in the CDR3. The CDR3 DNA is TGTGCCAGCAGTTTGGGACTAGCGCGGCCTGCCAAAAACATTCAGTACTTC. Translated, it gives CASSLGLARPAKNIQYF.

The chain uses TRBV12-3 or TRBV12-4 and TRBJ2-7; D is unclear. V was trimmed by 3 bases and J by 3 bases, leaving 9 bases between them. CDR3 length: 13 residues. CDR3: CASSFADGYEQYF. The CDR3 DNA sequence: TGTGCCAGCAGTTTCGCGGACGGCTACGAGCAGTACTTC.

This chain connects TRBV19 to TRBJ2-1; D is undetermined. This CDR3 is built from 15 residues. The V and J ends lost 3 bases and 4 bases respectively, with 13 bases between them. The germline V gene encodes CDR1 LNHDA and CDR2 SQIVND (reference sequence). For the CDR3, the DNA is TGTGCCAGTAGTATTCAGTCGACTCAATACAATGAGCAGTTCTTC. Encoded protein: CASSIQSTQYNEQFF.

This clone occurred a few times. The chain couples TRBV5-1 to TRBJ1-2, with 9 nucleotides matching TRBD1. The germline CDR1 and CDR2 sequences are SGHRS and YFSETQ. V gave up 5 bases and J gave up 3 bases; unmatched junction bases: 8. The CDR3 spans 15 residues. CDR3 in DNA: TGCGCCAGCAGTCTACAGGGGGCGGGCGACTATGGCTACACCTTC. It yields the protein CASSLQGAGDYGYTF.

The chain has TRBV6-6 and TRBJ2-2, with unresolved D. V was trimmed by 3 bases and J by 4 bases, leaving 15 bases between them. The CDR3 extends over 16 amino acids. Germline V CDR1 and CDR2: MNHNY, SVGAGI (reference sequence). CDR3 amino acids: CASSYSLGQITGELFF. CDR3 coding DNA: TGTGCCAGCAGTTATTCCTTGGGTCAGATCACCGGGGAGCTGTTTTTT.

The V call is TRBV5-8, the J call TRBJ2-1; D ambiguous. V shed 1 base and J shed 0 bases, with 5 bases lying between them. CDR1 SGHTS and CDR2 YDEGEE come from the germline V gene. The CDR3 has 14 residues. CDR3 protein: CASSLIGSYNEQFF. CDR3 DNA: TGTGCCAGCAGCTTGATCGGCTCCTACAATGAGCAGTTCTTC.

The chain recombines TRBV19 with TRBJ1-3; 9 positions match TRBD1. CDR3 length equals 17 residues. The germline V gene encodes CDR1 LNHDA and CDR2 SQIVND (reference sequence). V was clipped by 3 bases and J by 4 bases; unmatched bases: 10. CDR3 loop: CASSIPGRTGVGNTIYF. CDR3 DNA sequence: TGTGCCAGTAGTATCCCCGGCCGGACAGGGGTAGGAAACACCATATATTTT.

V gene TRBV10-3 combines with J gene TRBJ1-1; perhaps TRBD1 as D (5 bases). CDR1 is ENHRY, CDR2 SYGVKD, per germline. Between the trimmed V and J ends, which lost 7 bases and 5 bases, there was a span of 17 bases. The CDR3 contains 14 residues. The CDR3 loop reads CAITLGVSRTEAFF. CDR3 bases: TGTGCCATCACCTTGGGGGTATCAAGAACTGAAGCTTTCTTT.

The rearrangement joins TRBV5-8 to TRBJ1-1; D possibly corresponds to TRBD1 (5 bases). In germline, CDR1 is SGHTS, CDR2 YDEGEE. CDR3 length: 14 residues. V was pared by 6 bases and J by 1 base, with 13 bases between. The CDR3 region is CASILGRQNTEAFF. CDR3 nucleotides: TGTGCCAGCATCCTGGGACGCCAGAACACTGAAGCTTTCTTT.

The rearrangement joins TRBV10-1 to TRBJ2-4; TRBD2 agrees at 8 bases. The CDR3 has 14 residues. Germline loops: CDR1 WNHNN, CDR2 SYGVQD (reference sequence). The trim removed 6 bases at V and 8 bases at J, leaving 9 bases unmatched. The CDR3 DNA sequence: TGCGCCAGCAGCCCGAGCGGGGGAAAGGACATTCAGTACTTC. Translated, it gives CASSPSGGKDIQYF.

The chain uses TRBV30 and TRBJ1-1; D gene ambiguous. V was trimmed by 1 base and J by 0 bases, leaving 6 bases between them. This CDR3 region has 13 residues. Germline V gene lookup returns CDR1 GTSNPN and CDR2 SVGIG (reference sequence). The CDR3 nucleotides are TGTGCCTGGAGTGCCGGGGTGAACACTGAAGCTTTCTTT. Protein sequence: CAWSAGVNTEAFF.

This clone was detected once. The rearrangement links TRBV7-8 to TRBJ2-1; weak D call: TRBD2 (5 bases). Germline lookup yields CDR1 SGHVS and CDR2 FQNEAQ. V was shortened by 5 bases and J by 15 bases, with 20 bases between the two germline ends. This CDR3 region has 13 residues. The DNA of the CDR3 is TGTGCCAGCAGCCGCGGCGCTAGCCCGAGTCGGTTCTTC. Protein sequence: CASSRGASPSRFF.

The genes are TRBV6-5 and TRBJ1-1; D remains ambiguous. This CDR3 contains 15 residues. Germline V CDR1 and CDR2: MNHEY, SVGAGI. The germline V and J ends were trimmed by 6 bases and 1 base, with 15 bases remaining between them. The CDR3 nucleotides are TGTGCCAGCAGACAGTTCCTAAACTCGAACACTGAAGCTTTCTTT. It encodes CASRQFLNSNTEAFF.